These 20 T cell receptor beta chains were all obtained from the same sample, sequenced in a study of identifying expanded T cells in peripheral blood. Measured with immunoSEQ multiplex PCR; TCRdb has only the in-frame clones, and not every one. The data show about 82,000 clones, about 90% seen once. Sample: blood. The receptor set was obtained from a person between 18 and 75 years old in good health.

The chain couples TRBV7-2 to TRBJ2-3; D possibly corresponds to TRBD1 (6 bases). CDR1 and CDR2 from the germline V gene are SGHTA and FQGNSA. The CDR3 is 14 amino acids. V was pared by 4 bases and J by 2 bases, with 10 bases between. The CDR3 region has the DNA TGTGCCAGCAGCTCCGGACAGTACACAGATACGCAGTATTTT. As protein: CASSSGQYTDTQYF. The full variable domain, in which reference TRBV7-2 and TRBJ2-3 provide the parts outside the CDR3, is GAGVSQSPSNKVTEKGKDVELRCDPISGHTALYWYRQSLGQGLEFLIYFQGNSAPDKSGLPSDRFSAERTGGSVSTLTIQRTQQEDSAVYLCASSSGQYTDTQYFGPGTRLTVL.

In this sample, this clone is medium-sized. The J gene is TRBJ2-2, the V gene TRBV19; possibly TRBD1 or TRBD2 for D (5 bases each). This CDR3 region has 11 residues. Trimming removed 5 bases from V and 8 bases from J, with 6 bases in between. CDR1 and CDR2 from the germline V gene are LNHDA and SQIVND (reference sequence). CDR3 bases: TGTGCCAGTAGTGGGGGAGGGGAGCTGTTTTTT. Amino acid sequence: CASSGGGELFF.

J is TRBJ1-2 and V is TRBV6-1; the D gene is possibly TRBD1 (6 bases). The CDR3 extends over 13 amino acids. Trimming took off 5 bases at V and 5 bases at J, with 12 bases between the two ends. Germline V lookup: CDR1 MNHNS, CDR2 SASEGT. CDR3 DNA: TGTGCCAGCAGTACCGGGACACGATATGGCTACACCTTC. Protein: CASSTGTRYGYTF.

V is TRBV6-1 and J is TRBJ2-1, with 7 bases lining up with TRBD2. The CDR3 covers 17 residues. The J segment lost 3 bases and the V segment lost 0 bases, leaving 8 bases of the junction unmatched. Germline V CDR1 and CDR2: MNHNS, SASEGT. Here the CDR3 reads CASSEAIGGGYYNEQFF. CDR3 coding DNA: TGTGCCAGCAGTGAAGCGATTGGGGGGGGATACTACAATGAGCAGTTCTTC.

V is TRBV6-6 and J is TRBJ2-2; D is perhaps TRBD2 (5 bases). V lost 6 bases to trimming and J lost 3 bases, with 14 bases between them. Germline V gives CDR1 MNHNY, CDR2 SVGAGI (reference sequence). The CDR3 runs to 15 residues. The CDR3 DNA is TGTGCCAGCAGAGACGAGACTACCGACACCGGGGAGCTGTTTTTT. Its protein is CASRDETTDTGELFF.

This clone has a single count. This chain uses TRBV6-5 with TRBJ1-1, with no clear D. V dropped 0 bases and J dropped 2 bases, with 10 bases sitting between them. The CDR3 spans 15 residues. Germline CDR1 MNHEY, CDR2 SVGAGI. CDR3 residues: CASSYSKDSNTEAFF. The CDR3 DNA sequence: TGTGCCAGCAGTTACTCGAAGGACTCTAACACTGAAGCTTTCTTT.

This chain uses TRBV5-1 with TRBJ1-2; 7 nucleotides align to TRBD1. The CDR3 spans 14 residues. In germline, CDR1 is SGHRS, CDR2 YFSETQ. Germline trimming cut 4 bases from V and 4 bases from J; bases unmatched to any gene: 7. CDR3 protein: CASSRSTGTYGYTF. Here the CDR3 DNA reads TGCGCCAGCAGCCGATCGACAGGGACCTATGGCTACACCTTC.

V is TRBV7-2 and J is TRBJ2-2; 8 nucleotides align to TRBD2. Germline CDR1 and CDR2: SGHTA and FQGNSA. The junction had 7 bases not matched to a gene; V was cut back by 5 bases and J by 5 bases. The CDR3 covers 15 residues. The CDR3 loop is CASSPLGGGTGELFF. In DNA form, the CDR3 reads TGTGCCAGCAGCCCACTGGGCGGGGGGACCGGGGAGCTGTTTTTT. Full variable domain (remainder filled in from reference TRBV7-2 and TRBJ2-2): GAGVSQSPSNKVTEKGKDVELRCDPISGHTALYWYRQSLGQGLEFLIYFQGNSAPDKSGLPSDRFSAERTGGSVSTLTIQRTQQEDSAVYLCASSPLGGGTGELFFGEGSRLTVL.

V and J are TRBV7-9 and TRBJ2-7; the D gene could be TRBD1 or TRBD2 (6 bases each). This CDR3 region has 15 residues. V lost 5 bases and J lost 3, with 17 bases in between. Germline V lookup: CDR1 SEHNR, CDR2 FQNEAQ (reference sequence). CDR3 DNA sequence: TGTGCCAGCAGCATGGAGGGGGGAAAAGGCTACGAGCAGTACTTC. It translates to CASSMEGGKGYEQYF.

The J gene is TRBJ1-6, the V gene TRBV21-1. TRBV21-1 is shown as a pseudogene. The length of the CDR3 is 17 residues. DNA of the CDR3: TGTGCCAGCAGCAAAAGGTCGATATTCAGATTTTGTACACCCCTCCACTTT. Translation gives CASSKRSIFRFCTPLHF.

The J gene is TRBJ2-2, the V gene TRBV2, with D possibly being TRBD2 (6 bases). CDR3 size: 17 residues. Germline V gene lookup returns CDR1 SNHLY and CDR2 FYNNEI. V shed 8 bases and J shed 6 bases, with 25 bases lying between them. The CDR3 loop is CASLRKSQAPGAGELFF. CDR3 coding DNA: TGTGCCAGCCTCAGGAAGTCCCAAGCGCCGGGGGCCGGGGAGCTGTTTTTT.

J is TRBJ1-1 and V is TRBV30; no firm D call. The germline V gene has CDR1 GTSNPN and CDR2 SVGIG (reference sequence). V was shortened by 3 bases and J by 0 bases, with 11 bases between the two germline ends. The CDR3 spans 14 residues. In DNA form, the CDR3 reads TGTGCCTGGAGACCGGACCGTATGAACACTGAAGCTTTCTTT. Translation gives CAWRPDRMNTEAFF.

V gene TRBV9 combines with J gene TRBJ2-2; 8 positions match TRBD1. Trimming at V came to 4 bases and at J to 0 bases, leaving 11 bases not matched to a gene. The V gene's germline CDR1 is SGDLS and CDR2 YYNGEE. The CDR3 is 18 amino acids. DNA of the CDR3: TGTGCCAGCAGCCATACAACCGGGACAGGCTCGAACACCGGGGAGCTGTTTTTT. It specifies CASSHTTGTGSNTGELFF.

This chain uses TRBV6-5 with TRBJ1-2; no clear D. This CDR3 region has 14 residues. Trimming cost V 4 bases and J 1 base, with 10 bases left between them. CDR1 and CDR2 (germline): MNHEY, SVGAGI. The CDR3 sequence: CASSSGRINYGYTF. The DNA of the CDR3 is TGTGCCAGCAGTTCTGGACGGATTAACTATGGCTACACCTTC.

The chain employs TRBV7-8 and TRBJ2-5; D tentatively fits TRBD1 or TRBD2 (5 bases each). Germline lookup yields CDR1 SGHVS and CDR2 FQNEAQ. V dropped 6 bases and J dropped 5 bases, with 13 bases sitting between them. CDR3 length equals 13 residues. CDR3 nucleotide sequence: TGTGCCAGCAGGCCTAGGGGCGGGGAGACCCAGTACTTC. This translates into CASRPRGGETQYF.

J is TRBJ2-5 and V is TRBV19; 8 bases match TRBD1. Germline-derived CDR1 and CDR2 are LNHDA and SQIVND (reference sequence). The length of the CDR3 is 15 residues. With 4 bases clipped from V and 4 bases from J, the junction kept 8 bases outside the gene matches. CDR3 sequence reads: CASSSRTGKGETQYF. DNA of the CDR3: TGTGCCAGTAGTAGTAGGACAGGGAAGGGAGAGACCCAGTACTTC.

The CDR3 sequence: CASSLDRLNSPLHF. CDR3 coding DNA: TGTGCCAGCAGCTTGGACAGACTCAATTCACCCCTCCACTTT. This chain uses TRBV7-2 with TRBJ1-6, with D tentatively TRBD1 (6 bases). CDR1 SGHTA and CDR2 FQGNSA come from the germline V gene. V was pared by 3 bases and J by 7 bases, with 10 bases between. The CDR3 runs 14 residues.

This chain links TRBV2 with TRBJ2-7; possibly TRBD1 for D (5 bases). The CDR3 spans 15 residues. Deletions cut 7 bases from V and 2 bases from J, with 18 bases between. Germline loops: CDR1 SNHLY, CDR2 FYNNEI. CDR3 protein: CASNSRQTVTYEQYF. Here the CDR3 DNA reads TGTGCCAGCAATTCCCGGCAGACAGTAACCTACGAGCAGTACTTC.

The chain joins TRBV5-1 to TRBJ2-2; D is perhaps TRBD1 (6 bases). With 4 bases removed from V and 1 base from J, the gap between germline ends came to 14 bases. This CDR3 comprises 16 residues. Germline V lookup: CDR1 SGHRS, CDR2 YFSETQ. For the CDR3, the DNA is TGCGCCAGCAGCCTAGCCCCGACAGGGAACACCGGGGAGCTGTTTTTT. Amino acids: CASSLAPTGNTGELFF.

J is TRBJ2-1 and V is TRBV11-2, with 13 bases aligning to TRBD2. The CDR3 covers 16 residues. CDR1 and CDR2 from the germline V gene are SGHAT and FQNNGV. Trimming cost V 5 bases and J 6 bases; bases outside gene matches: 7. CDR3 DNA sequence: TGTGCCAGCAGCCGATGGACTAGCGGGGGACCCAATGAGCAGTTCTTC. It yields the protein CASSRWTSGGPNEQFF.